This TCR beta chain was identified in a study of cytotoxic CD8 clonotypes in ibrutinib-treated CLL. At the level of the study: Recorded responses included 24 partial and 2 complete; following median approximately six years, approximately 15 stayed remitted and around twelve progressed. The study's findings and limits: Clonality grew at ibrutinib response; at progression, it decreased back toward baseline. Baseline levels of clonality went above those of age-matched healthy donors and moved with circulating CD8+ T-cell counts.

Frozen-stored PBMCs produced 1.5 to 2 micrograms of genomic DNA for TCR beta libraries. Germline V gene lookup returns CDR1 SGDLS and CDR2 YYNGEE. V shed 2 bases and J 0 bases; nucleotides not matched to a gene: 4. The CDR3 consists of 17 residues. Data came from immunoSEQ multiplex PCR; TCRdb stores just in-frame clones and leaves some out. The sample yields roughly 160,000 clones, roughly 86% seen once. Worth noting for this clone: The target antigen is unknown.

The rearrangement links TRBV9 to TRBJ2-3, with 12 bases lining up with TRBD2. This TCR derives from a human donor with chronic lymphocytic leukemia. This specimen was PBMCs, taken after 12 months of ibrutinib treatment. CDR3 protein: CASSVTSGGTSTDTQYF. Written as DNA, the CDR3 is TGTGCCAGCAGCGTTACTAGCGGGGGGACGAGCACAGATACGCAGTATTTT.